The sequence of this T cell receptor (beta chain) was determined in a study of blood T cell repertoires in COVID-19. Looking at the study overall: T cells, B-cell-depleted T cells, or PBMCs provided the cDNA or gDNA that served as material.

Seattle-derived patients entered the study during active infection and were followed longitudinally. Original data processing: How many nucleated cells were present was estimated from reference gene primer amplification. Method: immunoSEQ multiplex PCR; TCRdb's copy keeps in-frame clones and lacks some. D and trimming were read from the DNA, whereas the V and J calls and clone size are those reported in that table. The sample has some 150,000 clones; 65% to 90% are singletons. The receptor comes from a woman aged 60 to 75 with COVID-19, enrolled during active disease. The sequencing sample was made of peripheral blood.

As DNA, the CDR3 is TGTGCCAGCAGTGAATCAGAACAGGGGATGGGGGGCAATCAGCCCCAGCATTTT. This codes for CASSESEQGMGGNQPQHF. The gene calls are TRBV25-1 and TRBJ1-5; 7 bases line up with TRBD1. The CDR3 runs to 18 residues. Trimming at V came to 1 base and at J to 2 bases, leaving 11 bases not matched to a gene. From germline, CDR1 is MGHDK and CDR2 SYGVNS.